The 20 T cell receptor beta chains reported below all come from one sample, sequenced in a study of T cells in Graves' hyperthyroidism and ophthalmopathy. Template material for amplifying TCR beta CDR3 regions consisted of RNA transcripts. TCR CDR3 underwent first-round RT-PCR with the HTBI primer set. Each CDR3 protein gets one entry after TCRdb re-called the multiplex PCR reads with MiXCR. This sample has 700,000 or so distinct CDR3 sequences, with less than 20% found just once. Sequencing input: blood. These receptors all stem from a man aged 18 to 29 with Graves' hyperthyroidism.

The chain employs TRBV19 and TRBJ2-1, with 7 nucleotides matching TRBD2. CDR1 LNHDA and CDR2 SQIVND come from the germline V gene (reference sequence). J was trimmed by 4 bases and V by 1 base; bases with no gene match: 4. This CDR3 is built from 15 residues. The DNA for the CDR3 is TGTGCCAGTAGTATAGTAGCGGGTATGTACAATGAGCAGTTCTTC. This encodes CASSIVAGMYNEQFF.

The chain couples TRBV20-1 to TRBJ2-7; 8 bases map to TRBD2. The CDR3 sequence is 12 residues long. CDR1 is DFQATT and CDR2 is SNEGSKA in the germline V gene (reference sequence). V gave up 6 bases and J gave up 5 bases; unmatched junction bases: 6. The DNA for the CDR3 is TGCAGTGCACTAGCGGTCGGACACGAGCAGTACTTC. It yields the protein CSALAVGHEQYF.

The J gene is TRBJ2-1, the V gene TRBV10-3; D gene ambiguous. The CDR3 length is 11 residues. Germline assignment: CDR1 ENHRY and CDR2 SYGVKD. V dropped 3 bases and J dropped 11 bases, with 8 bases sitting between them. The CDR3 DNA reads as TGTGCCATCAGTGATATCCGCAAGCAGTTCTTC. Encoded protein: CAISDIRKQFF.

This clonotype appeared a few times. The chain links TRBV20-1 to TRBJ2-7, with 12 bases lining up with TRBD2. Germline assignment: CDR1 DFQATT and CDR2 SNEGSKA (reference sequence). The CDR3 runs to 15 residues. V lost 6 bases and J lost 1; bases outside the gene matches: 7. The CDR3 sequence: CSASRLAGASYEQYF. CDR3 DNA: TGCAGTGCCTCGAGACTAGCGGGAGCTTCCTACGAGCAGTACTTC.

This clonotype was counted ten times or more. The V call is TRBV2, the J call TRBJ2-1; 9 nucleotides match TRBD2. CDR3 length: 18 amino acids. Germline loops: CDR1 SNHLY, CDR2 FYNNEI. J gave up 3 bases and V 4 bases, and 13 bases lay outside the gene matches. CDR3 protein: CASSGRLLREGDYNEQFF. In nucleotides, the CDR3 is TGTGCCAGCAGTGGGAGACTTTTGCGGGAGGGAGACTACAATGAGCAGTTCTTC.

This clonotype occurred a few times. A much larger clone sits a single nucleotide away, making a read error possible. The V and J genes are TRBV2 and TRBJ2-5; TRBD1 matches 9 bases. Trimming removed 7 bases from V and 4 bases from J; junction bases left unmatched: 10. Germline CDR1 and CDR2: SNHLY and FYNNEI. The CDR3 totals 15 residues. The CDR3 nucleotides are TGTGCCAGCATCCTACAGGGGGCAACTGGAGAGACCCAGTACTTC. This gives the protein CASILQGATGETQYF.

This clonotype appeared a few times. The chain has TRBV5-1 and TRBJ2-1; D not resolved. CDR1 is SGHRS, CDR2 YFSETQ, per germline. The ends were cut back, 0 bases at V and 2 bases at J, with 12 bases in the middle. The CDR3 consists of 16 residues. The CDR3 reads CASSLGLTVAYNEQFF. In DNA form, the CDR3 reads TGCGCCAGCAGCTTGGGGTTGACTGTTGCCTACAATGAGCAGTTCTTC.

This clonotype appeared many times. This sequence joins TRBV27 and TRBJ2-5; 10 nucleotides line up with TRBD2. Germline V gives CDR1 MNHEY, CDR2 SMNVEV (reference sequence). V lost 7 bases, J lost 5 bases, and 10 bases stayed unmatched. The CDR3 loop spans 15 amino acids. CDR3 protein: CASTYSGRAGETQYF. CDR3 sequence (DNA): TGTGCCAGCACGTACAGCGGGAGGGCCGGCGAGACCCAGTACTTC.

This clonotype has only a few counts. CDR3 protein: CASSQDPRTSGSETQYF. CDR3 bases: TGCGCCAGCAGCCAAGATCCTAGGACTAGCGGGAGTGAGACCCAGTACTTC. The V gene is TRBV4-1, the J gene TRBJ2-5; 13 bases are shared with TRBD2. The length of the CDR3 is 17 residues. Trimming removed 0 bases from V and 5 bases from J; junction bases left unmatched: 6. Germline CDR1 is MGHRA and CDR2 is YSYEKL.

CDR3 nucleotide sequence: TGTGCCAGCAGCTTTTTTGGGAGGGAACCCGATGGCTACACCTTC. Protein product: CASSFFGREPDGYTF. This chain connects TRBV7-9 to TRBJ1-2; D not certain. V was cut by 3 bases and J by 6 bases, with 17 bases left in between. CDR3 length: 15 residues. Germline loops: CDR1 SEHNR, CDR2 FQNEAQ (reference sequence).

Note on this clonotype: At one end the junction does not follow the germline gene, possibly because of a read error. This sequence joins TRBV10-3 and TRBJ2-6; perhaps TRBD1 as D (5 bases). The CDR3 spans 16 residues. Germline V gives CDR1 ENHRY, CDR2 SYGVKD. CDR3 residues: CAIDSGRSSGANALTF. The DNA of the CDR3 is TGTGCCATCGACTCGGGTAGGAGCTCTGGGGCCAACGCCCTGACTTTC.

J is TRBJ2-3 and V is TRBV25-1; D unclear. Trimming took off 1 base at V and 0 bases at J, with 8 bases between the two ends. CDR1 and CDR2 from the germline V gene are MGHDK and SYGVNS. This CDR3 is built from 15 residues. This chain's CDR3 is CASSESQFSTDTQYF. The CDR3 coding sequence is TGTGCCAGCAGTGAATCGCAGTTTAGCACAGATACGCAGTATTTT.

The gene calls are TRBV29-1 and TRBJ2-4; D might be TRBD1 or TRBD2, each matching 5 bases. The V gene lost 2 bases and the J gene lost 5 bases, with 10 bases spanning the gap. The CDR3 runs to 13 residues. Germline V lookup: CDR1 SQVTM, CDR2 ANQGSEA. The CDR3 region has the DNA TGCAGCGTTGAACCCGGGGCGCAAAACATTCAGTACTTC. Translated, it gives CSVEPGAQNIQYF.

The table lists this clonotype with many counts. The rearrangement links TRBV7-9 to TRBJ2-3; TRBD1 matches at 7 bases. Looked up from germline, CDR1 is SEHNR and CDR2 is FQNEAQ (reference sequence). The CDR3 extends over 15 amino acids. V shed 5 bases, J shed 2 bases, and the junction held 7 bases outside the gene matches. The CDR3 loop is CASSRTTGITDTQYF. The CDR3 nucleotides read TGTGCCAGCAGCCGGACGACAGGGATCACAGATACGCAGTATTTT.

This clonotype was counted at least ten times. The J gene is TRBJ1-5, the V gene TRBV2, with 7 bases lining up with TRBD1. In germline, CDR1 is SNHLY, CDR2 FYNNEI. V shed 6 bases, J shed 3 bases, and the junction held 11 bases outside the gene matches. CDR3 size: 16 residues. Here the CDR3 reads CASREKDRPFNQPQHF. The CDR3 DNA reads TGTGCCAGCAGAGAAAAGGACAGGCCTTTCAATCAGCCCCAGCATTTT. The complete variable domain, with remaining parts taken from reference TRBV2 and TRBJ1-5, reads EPEVTQTPSHQVTQMGQEVILRCVPISNHLYFYWYRQILGQKVEFLVSFYNNEISEKSEIFDDQFSVERPDGSNFTLKIRSTKLEDSAMYFCASREKDRPFNQPQHFGDGTRLSIL.

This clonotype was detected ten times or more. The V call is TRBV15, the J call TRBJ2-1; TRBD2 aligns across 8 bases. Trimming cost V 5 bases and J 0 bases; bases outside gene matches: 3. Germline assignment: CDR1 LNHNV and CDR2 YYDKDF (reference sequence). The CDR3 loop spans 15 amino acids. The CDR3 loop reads CATSEREHSYNEQFF. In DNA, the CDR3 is TGTGCCACCAGCGAGCGGGAGCACTCCTACAATGAGCAGTTCTTC.

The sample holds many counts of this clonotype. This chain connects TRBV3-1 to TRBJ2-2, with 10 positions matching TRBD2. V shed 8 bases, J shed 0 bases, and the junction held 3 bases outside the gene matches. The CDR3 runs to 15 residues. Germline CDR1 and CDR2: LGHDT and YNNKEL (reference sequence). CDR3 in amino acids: CASGAGGANTGELFF. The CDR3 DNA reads TGTGCCAGCGGAGCGGGAGGGGCGAACACCGGGGAGCTGTTTTTT.

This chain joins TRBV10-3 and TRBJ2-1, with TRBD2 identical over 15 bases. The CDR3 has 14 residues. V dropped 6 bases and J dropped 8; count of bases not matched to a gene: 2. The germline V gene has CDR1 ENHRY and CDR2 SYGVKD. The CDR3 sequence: CAIRGLAGGDEQFF. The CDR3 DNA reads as TGTGCCATCAGGGGACTAGCGGGAGGAGATGAGCAGTTCTTC.

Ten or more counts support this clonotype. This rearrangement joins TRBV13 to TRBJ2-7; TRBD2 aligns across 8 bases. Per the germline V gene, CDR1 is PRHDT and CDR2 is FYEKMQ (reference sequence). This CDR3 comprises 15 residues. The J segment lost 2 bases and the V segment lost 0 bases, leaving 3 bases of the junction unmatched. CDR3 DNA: TGTGCCAGCAGCTTAGGGTTGCGGGGGGCCTACGAGCAGTACTTC. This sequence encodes CASSLGLRGAYEQYF.

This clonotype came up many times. Here the CDR3 reads CASSFDDPGDEKLFF. In nucleotides, the CDR3 is TGTGCCAGCAGTTTCGATGACCCGGGGGACGAAAAACTGTTTTTT. The chain carries TRBV12-3 or TRBV12-4 and TRBJ1-4, with D perhaps matching TRBD1 (5 bases). V was shortened by 3 bases and J by 8 bases, with 16 bases between the two germline ends. The CDR3 totals 15 residues.